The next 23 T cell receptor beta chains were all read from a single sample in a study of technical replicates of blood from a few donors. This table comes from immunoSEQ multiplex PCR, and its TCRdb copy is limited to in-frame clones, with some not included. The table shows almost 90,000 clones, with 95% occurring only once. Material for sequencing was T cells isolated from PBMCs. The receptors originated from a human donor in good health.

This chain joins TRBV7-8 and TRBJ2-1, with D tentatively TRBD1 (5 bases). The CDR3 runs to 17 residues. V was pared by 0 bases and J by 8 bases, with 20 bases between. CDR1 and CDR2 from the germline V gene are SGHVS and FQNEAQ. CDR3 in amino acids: CASSLAEGAAYEDEQFF. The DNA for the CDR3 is TGTGCCAGCAGCTTAGCTGAAGGGGCGGCTTATGAGGATGAGCAGTTCTTC.

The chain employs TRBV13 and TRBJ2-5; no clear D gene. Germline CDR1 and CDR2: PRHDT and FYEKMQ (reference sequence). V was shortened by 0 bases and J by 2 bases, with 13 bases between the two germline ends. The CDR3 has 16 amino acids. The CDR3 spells CASSLGPNYLQETQYF. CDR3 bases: TGTGCCAGCAGCTTAGGCCCTAACTACCTACAAGAGACCCAGTACTTC.

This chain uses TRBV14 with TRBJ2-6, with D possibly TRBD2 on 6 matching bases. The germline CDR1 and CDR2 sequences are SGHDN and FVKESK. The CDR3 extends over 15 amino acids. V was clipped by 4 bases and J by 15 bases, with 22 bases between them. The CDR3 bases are TGTGCCAGCAGCCCAAAATTCTCCGGGACTTACTCCCTGACTTTC. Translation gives CASSPKFSGTYSLTF.

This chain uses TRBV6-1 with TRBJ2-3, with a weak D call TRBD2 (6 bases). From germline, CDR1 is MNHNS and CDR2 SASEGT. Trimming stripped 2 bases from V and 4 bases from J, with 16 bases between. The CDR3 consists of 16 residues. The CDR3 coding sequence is TGTGCCAGCAGTGAAACCGGGACTTCACCCCCAGATACGCAGTATTTT. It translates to CASSETGTSPPDTQYF.

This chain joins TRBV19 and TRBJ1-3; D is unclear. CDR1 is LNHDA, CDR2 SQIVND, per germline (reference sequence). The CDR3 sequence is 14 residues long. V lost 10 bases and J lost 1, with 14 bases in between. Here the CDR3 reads CATAPISSGNTIYF. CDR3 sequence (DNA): TGTGCCACCGCACCTATCTCTTCTGGAAACACCATATATTTT.

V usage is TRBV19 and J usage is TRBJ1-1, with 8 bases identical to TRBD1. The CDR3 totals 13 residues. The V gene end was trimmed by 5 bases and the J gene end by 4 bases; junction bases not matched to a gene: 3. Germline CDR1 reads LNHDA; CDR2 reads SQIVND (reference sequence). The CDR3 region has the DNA TGTGCCAGTAGTTTGACAGGGGTCACTGAAGCTTTCTTT. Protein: CASSLTGVTEAFF.

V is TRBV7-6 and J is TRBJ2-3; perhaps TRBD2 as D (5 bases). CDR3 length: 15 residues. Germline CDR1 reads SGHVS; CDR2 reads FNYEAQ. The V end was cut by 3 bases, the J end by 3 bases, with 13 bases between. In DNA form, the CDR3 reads TGTGCCAGCAGCTTCGGGCTAGCCGGAACAGATACGCAGTATTTT. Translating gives CASSFGLAGTDTQYF.

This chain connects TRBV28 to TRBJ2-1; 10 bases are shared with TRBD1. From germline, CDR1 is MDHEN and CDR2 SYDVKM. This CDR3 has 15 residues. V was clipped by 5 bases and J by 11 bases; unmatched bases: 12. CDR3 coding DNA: TGTGCCAGCAGTGAACCGGGACAGGGGCCTTCCAAGCAGTTCTTC. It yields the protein CASSEPGQGPSKQFF.

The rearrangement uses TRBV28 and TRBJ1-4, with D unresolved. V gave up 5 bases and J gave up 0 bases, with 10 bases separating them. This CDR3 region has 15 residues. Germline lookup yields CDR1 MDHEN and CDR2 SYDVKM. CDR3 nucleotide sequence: TGTGCCAGCAGTCCCGTCGGTGCAACTAATGAAAAACTGTTTTTT. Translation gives CASSPVGATNEKLFF.

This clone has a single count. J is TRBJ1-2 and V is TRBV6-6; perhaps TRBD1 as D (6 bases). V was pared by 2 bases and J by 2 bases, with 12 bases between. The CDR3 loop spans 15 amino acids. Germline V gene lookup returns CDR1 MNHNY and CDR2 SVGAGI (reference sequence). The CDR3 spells CASSYRGAVNYGYTF. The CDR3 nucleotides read TGTGCCAGCAGTTACCGGGGGGCGGTCAACTATGGCTACACCTTC.

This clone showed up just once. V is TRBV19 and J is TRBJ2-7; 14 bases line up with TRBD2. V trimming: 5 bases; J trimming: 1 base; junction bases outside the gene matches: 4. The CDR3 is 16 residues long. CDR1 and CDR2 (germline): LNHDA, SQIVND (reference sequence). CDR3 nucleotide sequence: TGTGCCAGTAGTCCCCGACTAGCGGGAGGGTCCTACGAGCAGTACTTC. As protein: CASSPRLAGGSYEQYF.

The CDR3: CAIHGQLNTGELFF. The CDR3 nucleotides are TGTGCCATCCATGGACAGTTGAACACCGGGGAGCTGTTTTTT. The V call is TRBV2, the J call TRBJ2-2; D is perhaps TRBD1 (6 bases). Trimming took 10 bases from V and 1 from J, leaving 13 bases between them. This CDR3 has 14 amino acids. Germline V gene lookup returns CDR1 SNHLY and CDR2 FYNNEI. The complete variable domain, with remaining parts taken from reference TRBV2 and TRBJ2-2, reads EPEVTQTPSHQVTQMGQEVILRCVPISNHLYFYWYRQILGQKVEFLVSFYNNEISEKSEIFDDQFSVERPDGSNFTLKIRSTKLEDSAMYFCAIHGQLNTGELFFGEGSRLTVL.

In nucleotides, the CDR3 is TGTGCCAGCAGTGGGGGCGGGACCCCGGATTCACCCCTCCACTTT. It codes for CASSGGGTPDSPLHF. V and J are TRBV25-1 and TRBJ1-6, with a possible D match to TRBD1 (5 bases). Germline V gene lookup returns CDR1 MGHDK and CDR2 SYGVNS. The CDR3 has 15 amino acids. Trimming pared 4 bases from V and 8 bases from J, leaving 15 bases between.

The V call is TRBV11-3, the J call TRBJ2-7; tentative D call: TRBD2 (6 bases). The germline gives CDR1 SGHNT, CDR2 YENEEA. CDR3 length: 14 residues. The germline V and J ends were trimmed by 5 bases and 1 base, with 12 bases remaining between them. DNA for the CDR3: TGTGCCAGCAGCCGACTAGTAGGATCCTACGAGCAGTACTTC. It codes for CASSRLVGSYEQYF.

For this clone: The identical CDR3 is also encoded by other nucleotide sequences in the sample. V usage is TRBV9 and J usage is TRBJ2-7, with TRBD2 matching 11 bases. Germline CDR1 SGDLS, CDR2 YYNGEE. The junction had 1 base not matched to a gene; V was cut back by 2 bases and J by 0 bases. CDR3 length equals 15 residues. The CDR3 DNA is TGTGCCAGCAGCGTCGGACTAGCGGGCTCCTACGAGCAGTACTTC. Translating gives CASSVGLAGSYEQYF.

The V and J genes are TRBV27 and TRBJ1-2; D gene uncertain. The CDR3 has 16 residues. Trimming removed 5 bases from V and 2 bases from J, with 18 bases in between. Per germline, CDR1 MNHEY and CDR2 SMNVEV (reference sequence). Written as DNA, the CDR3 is TGTGCCAGCAGTGCGGGTTTATCGCCCAAGAACTATGGCTACACCTTC. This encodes CASSAGLSPKNYGYTF.

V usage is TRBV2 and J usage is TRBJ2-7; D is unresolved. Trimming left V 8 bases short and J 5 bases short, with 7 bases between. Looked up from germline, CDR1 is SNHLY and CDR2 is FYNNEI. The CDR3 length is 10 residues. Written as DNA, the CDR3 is TGTGCCAGCTCTTGGCACGAGCAGTACTTC. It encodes CASSWHEQYF.

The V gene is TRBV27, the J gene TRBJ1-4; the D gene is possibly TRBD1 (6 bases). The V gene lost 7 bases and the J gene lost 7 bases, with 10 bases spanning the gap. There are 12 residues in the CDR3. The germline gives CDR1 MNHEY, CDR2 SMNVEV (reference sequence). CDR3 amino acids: CASKTQGEKLFF. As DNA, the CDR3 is TGTGCCAGCAAGACACAGGGTGAAAAACTGTTTTTT. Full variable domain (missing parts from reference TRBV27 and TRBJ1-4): EAQVTQNPRYLITVTGKKLTVTCSQNMNHEYMSWYRQDPGLGLRQIYYSMNVEVTDKGDVPEGYKVSRKEKRNFPLILESPSPNQTSLYFCASKTQGEKLFFGSGTQLSVL.

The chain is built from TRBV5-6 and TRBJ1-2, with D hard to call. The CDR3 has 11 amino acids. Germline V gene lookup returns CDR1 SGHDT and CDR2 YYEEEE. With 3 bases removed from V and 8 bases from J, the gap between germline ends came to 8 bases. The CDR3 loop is CASSSTWGYTF. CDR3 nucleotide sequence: TGTGCCAGCAGCTCGACATGGGGCTACACCTTC. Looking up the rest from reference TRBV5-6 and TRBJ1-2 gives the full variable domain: DAGVTQSPTHLIKTRGQQVTLRCSPKSGHDTVSWYQQALGQGPQFIFQYYEEEERQRGNFPDRFSGHQFPNYSSELNVNALLLGDSALYLCASSSTWGYTFGSGTRLTVV.

CDR3 residues: CAWTRVQAQETQYF. The CDR3 nucleotides read TGTGCCTGGACCCGAGTGCAGGCCCAAGAGACCCAGTACTTC. The chain has TRBV30 and TRBJ2-5; D gene ambiguous. Germline lookup yields CDR1 GTSNPN and CDR2 SVGIG (reference sequence). The CDR3 spans 14 residues. V gave up 4 bases and J gave up 1 base, with 13 bases separating them. Based on the CDR3 plus reference TRBV30 and TRBJ2-5, the full variable domain is SQTIHQWPATLVQPVGSPLSLECTVEGTSNPNLYWYRQAAGRGLQLLFYSVGIGQISSEVPQNLSASRPQDRQFILSSKKLLLSDSGFYLCAWTRVQAQETQYFGPGTRLLVL.

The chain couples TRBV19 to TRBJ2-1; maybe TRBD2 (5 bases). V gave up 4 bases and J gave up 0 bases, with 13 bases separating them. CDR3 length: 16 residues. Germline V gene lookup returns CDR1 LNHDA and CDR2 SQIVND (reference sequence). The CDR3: CASSNYLAGSYNEQFF. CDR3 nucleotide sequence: TGTGCCAGTAGTAATTATCTTGCGGGCTCCTACAATGAGCAGTTCTTC.

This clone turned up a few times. The CDR3 here is CAWSAQGARGYTF. DNA for the CDR3: TGTGCCTGGAGTGCACAGGGGGCGCGGGGCTACACCTTC. This chain uses TRBV30 with TRBJ1-2; 9 nucleotides align to TRBD1. After removal of 1 base from V and 8 bases from J, the junction contained 5 bases not matched to a gene. Germline CDR1 is GTSNPN and CDR2 is SVGIG (reference sequence). The CDR3 consists of 13 residues.

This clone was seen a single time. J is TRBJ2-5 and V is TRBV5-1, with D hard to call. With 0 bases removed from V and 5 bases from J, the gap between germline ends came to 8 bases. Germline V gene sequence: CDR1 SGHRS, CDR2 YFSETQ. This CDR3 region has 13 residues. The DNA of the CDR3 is TGCGCCAGCAGCTTGGGTAAAGAGGAGACCCAGTACTTC. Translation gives CASSLGKEETQYF. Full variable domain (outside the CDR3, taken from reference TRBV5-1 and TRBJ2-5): KAGVTQTPRYLIKTRGQQVTLSCSPISGHRSVSWYQQTPGQGLQFLFEYFSETQRNKGNFPGRFSGRQFSNSRSEMNVSTLELGDSALYLCASSLGKEETQYFGPGTRLLVL.